These 9 T cell receptor beta chains came from one sample sequenced in a study of PD-L1 blockade in urothelial cancer. Sequencing used immunoSEQ multiplex PCR; TCRdb keeps in-frame clones, though not all of them. The table lists some 90,000 clones, roughly 90% of them singletons, with 0.97% in the top ten. The time point is: pretreatment peripheral blood. The specimen comprised PBMCs, sampled around atezolizumab (anti-PD-L1) treatment. These receptors were obtained from a woman aged 80 or over with urothelial cancer.

The table lists this clone with a count of one. This chain connects TRBV2 to TRBJ1-1, with D uncertain. Trimming took 8 bases from V and 3 from J, leaving 16 bases between them. Germline CDR1 SNHLY, CDR2 FYNNEI. The CDR3 length is 14 residues. CDR3 nucleotides: TGTGCCAGCTACCTTCGGGGAAGGGACACTGAAGCTTTCTTT. Translation gives CASYLRGRDTEAFF.

The J gene is TRBJ2-7, the V gene TRBV6-1; tentatively, D is TRBD1 (5 bases). Germline CDR1 MNHNS, CDR2 SASEGT. V was pared by 8 bases and J by 5 bases, with 16 bases between. The CDR3 loop spans 13 amino acids. The CDR3 is CASSDGAGNEQYF. CDR3 DNA: TGTGCCAGCTCGGATGGGGCCGGCAACGAGCAGTACTTC.

The rearrangement uses TRBV11-2 and TRBJ1-3; 9 nucleotides match TRBD1. Germline CDR1 reads SGHAT; CDR2 reads FQNNGV. After removal of 6 bases from V and 8 bases from J, the junction contained 14 bases not matched to a gene. The CDR3 is made up of 16 amino acids. The CDR3 coding sequence is TGTGCCAGCAGGTCCACAGGGGGACAGGGTGGTGACACCATATATTTT. As protein: CASRSTGGQGGDTIYF.

The V gene is TRBV18, the J gene TRBJ1-3, with 8 bases matching TRBD1. Unmatched junction bases numbered 4, after V lost 3 bases and J lost 0 bases. CDR3 length: 16 residues. Germline V gene sequence: CDR1 KGHSH, CDR2 LQKENI. CDR3 nucleotide sequence: TGTGCCAGCTCACCCCCAGGGGGCCACTCTGGAAACACCATATATTTT. This sequence encodes CASSPPGGHSGNTIYF.

This sequence joins TRBV11-2 and TRBJ2-1, with TRBD2 as a possible D gene (5 bases). CDR1 is SGHAT and CDR2 is FQNNGV in the germline V gene. The ends were cut back, 6 bases at V and 6 bases at J, with 12 bases in the middle. This CDR3 contains 13 residues. The CDR3 coding sequence is TGTGCCAGCAGACCAGAGGGTAGCAATGAGCAGTTCTTC. It specifies CASRPEGSNEQFF.

CDR3 region: CASSTGGRNEQFF. CDR3 DNA sequence: TGTGCCAGCAGTACAGGGGGCCGTAATGAGCAGTTCTTC. The chain carries TRBV6-1 and TRBJ2-1; 9 bases line up with TRBD1. This CDR3 has 13 amino acids. The ends lost 5 bases at V and 7 bases at J; junction bases unmatched: 3. In germline, CDR1 is MNHNS, CDR2 SASEGT.

V gene TRBV5-1 combines with J gene TRBJ2-1, with 9 bases lining up with TRBD2. CDR1 SGHRS and CDR2 YFSETQ come from the germline V gene. After removal of 0 bases from V and 2 bases from J, the junction contained 6 bases not matched to a gene. This CDR3 contains 17 residues. The CDR3: CASSLAPVAGAYNEQFF. The CDR3 DNA sequence: TGCGCCAGCAGCTTGGCCCCCGTAGCGGGAGCCTACAATGAGCAGTTCTTC.

The V and J genes are TRBV28 and TRBJ2-7; 13 bases line up with TRBD2. CDR3 length: 18 amino acids. The J segment lost 1 base and the V segment lost 8 bases, leaving 14 bases of the junction unmatched. CDR1 is MDHEN, CDR2 SYDVKM, per germline. CDR3 loop: CASLGTSGMRGRSYEQYF. In DNA form, the CDR3 reads TGTGCCAGCCTCGGGACTAGCGGGATGAGGGGGAGATCCTACGAGCAGTACTTC.

J is TRBJ1-3 and V is TRBV6-6, with unresolved D. Germline V gene data show CDR1 as MNHNY and CDR2 as SVGAGI (reference sequence). The CDR3 covers 12 residues. V lost 7 bases and J lost 0, with 4 bases in between. The CDR3 DNA reads TGTGCCAGCACCCTCTCTGGAAACACCATATATTTT. Its translation: CASTLSGNTIYF.